What follows are 28 T cell receptor beta chains derived from one specimen sequenced in a study of control samples from healthy donors and cancer patients. This table comes from immunoSEQ multiplex PCR, and its TCRdb copy is limited to in-frame clones, with some not included. The sample lists fewer than 200,000 clones; just over 85% were seen once. Sequencing input: blood. All receptors derive from a woman aged 25-40 years in good health.

This chain uses TRBV4-2 with TRBJ2-3; TRBD1 matches at 9 bases. CDR1 and CDR2 from the germline V gene are LGHNA and YNFKEQ. The V segment lost 4 bases and the J segment 6 bases; nucleotides outside the gene matches: 14. This CDR3 contains 17 residues. The CDR3 DNA is TGTGCCAGCAGCCCGTTAGTCCCGGGACAGGGCGTGGATACGCAGTATTTT. Translating gives CASSPLVPGQGVDTQYF.

The chain uses TRBV6-5 and TRBJ1-1, with D tentatively TRBD1 (5 bases). The CDR3 extends over 14 amino acids. The germline CDR1 and CDR2 sequences are MNHEY and SVGAGI. The V and J ends lost 6 bases and 7 bases respectively, with 18 bases between them. CDR3 residues: CASRGFQGVREAFF. The CDR3 bases are TGTGCCAGCAGGGGCTTCCAGGGAGTCCGTGAAGCTTTCTTT.

The chain employs TRBV5-1 and TRBJ2-1, with D uncertain. Germline V gene lookup returns CDR1 SGHRS and CDR2 YFSETQ. V was trimmed by 2 bases and J by 5 bases, leaving 8 bases between them. CDR3 length: 13 residues. The CDR3 sequence: CASSFRRNNEQFF. CDR3 sequence (DNA): TGCGCCAGCAGCTTTCGGCGGAACAATGAGCAGTTCTTC.

The J gene is TRBJ1-2, the V gene TRBV6-1; 7 bases are shared with TRBD1. This CDR3 is 14 amino acids long. The germline CDR1 and CDR2 sequences are MNHNS and SASEGT. With V trimmed by 2 bases and J by 8 bases, 8 bases remained unmatched. As DNA, the CDR3 is TGTGCCAGCAGTGAACCGTGGCAGGGGGGCGGCTACACCTTC. Translated: CASSEPWQGGGYTF.

The chain combines TRBV28 with TRBJ2-5; D ambiguous. The CDR3 has 13 amino acids. Trimming took off 4 bases at V and 5 bases at J, with 11 bases between the two ends. Germline CDR1 MDHEN, CDR2 SYDVKM. Written as DNA, the CDR3 is TGTGCCAGCAGTTCGAGGACCAGGGAGACCCAGTACTTC. It codes for CASSSRTRETQYF.

This sequence joins TRBV25-1 and TRBJ1-5; D remains ambiguous. The CDR3 runs to 14 residues. Trimming took 2 bases from V and 5 from J, leaving 10 bases between them. Per the germline V gene, CDR1 is MGHDK and CDR2 is SYGVNS. CDR3 loop: CASSERDRDQPQHF. For the CDR3, the DNA is TGTGCCAGCAGTGAAAGGGATAGGGATCAGCCCCAGCATTTT.

The chain links TRBV6-6 to TRBJ2-1, with TRBD1 matching 8 bases. Germline trimming cut 6 bases from V and 4 bases from J; bases unmatched to any gene: 11. The CDR3 runs 16 residues. Germline assignment: CDR1 MNHNY and CDR2 SVGAGI (reference sequence). CDR3 nucleotide sequence: TGTGCCAGCAGCCCCTTCTCGGGACAGGCTTACAATGAGCAGTTCTTC. The encoded protein is CASSPFSGQAYNEQFF.

The genes are TRBV4-1 and TRBJ1-5; D not certain. Germline CDR1 reads MGHRA; CDR2 reads YSYEKL. This CDR3 has 17 residues. Trimming cost V 6 bases and J 0 bases, with 18 bases left between them. The CDR3 spells CASSQTPEAYSNQPQHF. The CDR3 nucleotides are TGCGCCAGCAGTCAGACTCCGGAAGCATATAGCAATCAGCCCCAGCATTTT.

The rearrangement joins TRBV5-4 to TRBJ1-2, with D tentatively TRBD1 (5 bases). Trimming pared 4 bases from V and 3 bases from J, leaving 13 bases between. Germline V gives CDR1 SGHNT, CDR2 YYREEE (reference sequence). This CDR3 spans 14 amino acids. CDR3 sequence reads: CASSLRGEHYGYTF. CDR3 sequence (DNA): TGTGCCAGCAGCCTCCGGGGGGAACACTATGGCTACACCTTC.

The V gene is TRBV7-9, the J gene TRBJ2-5; 9 bases line up with TRBD1. CDR1 and CDR2 from the germline V gene are SEHNR and FQNEAQ (reference sequence). This CDR3 has 15 amino acids. With V trimmed by 2 bases and J by 5 bases, 6 bases remained unmatched. CDR3 in DNA: TGTGCCAGCAGCTTACCACAGGGGGCGGGGGAGACCCAGTACTTC. Its protein is CASSLPQGAGETQYF.

This clone is a singleton in its sample. The chain couples TRBV24-1 to TRBJ2-5; D could derive from TRBD1 or TRBD2 (5 bases each). Between the trimmed V and J ends, which lost 6 bases and 5 bases, there was a span of 6 bases. There are 11 residues in the CDR3. Germline V lookup: CDR1 KGHDR, CDR2 SFDVKD. The CDR3 bases are TGTGCCACCAGTAGGGACGAGACCCAGTACTTC. Amino acids: CATSRDETQYF.

The sample holds a few counts of this clone. This chain uses TRBV6-6 with TRBJ1-5; TRBD1 agrees at 11 bases. Germline V CDR1 and CDR2: MNHNY, SVGAGI (reference sequence). V was pared by 7 bases and J by 5 bases, with 4 bases of the junction left unmatched. The CDR3 is made up of 14 amino acids. CDR3 sequence: CASTQDRGHQPQHF. DNA of the CDR3: TGTGCCAGCACCCAGGACAGGGGGCATCAGCCCCAGCATTTT.

This chain links TRBV6-5 with TRBJ1-5, with D maybe TRBD1 (6 bases). Trimming took off 2 bases at V and 3 bases at J, with 14 bases between the two ends. Germline assignment: CDR1 MNHEY and CDR2 SVGAGI. The CDR3 length is 16 residues. The CDR3 region has the DNA TGTGCCAGCAGTTACGGGGGCAGGACTCTCAATCAGCCCCAGCATTTT. Amino acid sequence: CASSYGGRTLNQPQHF.

The chain links TRBV3-1 (or the pseudogene TRBV3-2) to TRBJ2-3, with D perhaps TRBD1 (5 bases). This CDR3 comprises 15 residues. CDR1 and CDR2 (germline): LGHDT, YNNKEL (reference sequence). V gave up 4 bases and J gave up 0 bases, with 11 bases separating them. CDR3 sequence: CASSLLGASTDTQYF. The CDR3 nucleotides read TGTGCCAGCAGCCTCCTAGGGGCTAGCACAGATACGCAGTATTTT.

J is TRBJ2-7 and V is TRBV19; D possibly corresponds to TRBD1 (5 bases). Trimming pared 5 bases from V and 4 bases from J, leaving 15 bases between. Germline V gene sequence: CDR1 LNHDA, CDR2 SQIVND (reference sequence). The CDR3 sequence is 14 residues long. CDR3 nucleotide sequence: TGTGCCAGTAGTCTCAGGGCAGTTTTGTACGAGCAGTACTTC. Protein sequence: CASSLRAVLYEQYF.

The chain couples TRBV3-1 (or the pseudogene TRBV3-2) to TRBJ1-1; D might be TRBD1 (5 bases). The germline V gene has CDR1 LGHDT and CDR2 YNNKEL (reference sequence). Deletions cut 2 bases from V and 11 bases from J, with 21 bases between. The CDR3 is 15 residues long. The CDR3 nucleotides read TGTGCCAGCAGCCAACTCGCAAGGGGTCCGAGAGGGGCTTTCTTT. Its protein product is CASSQLARGPRGAFF.

The chain joins TRBV6-5 to TRBJ1-5; 8 bases are shared with TRBD1. Germline values: CDR1 MNHEY, CDR2 SVGAGI. This CDR3 is built from 14 residues. J lost 6 bases, V lost 5 bases, and 6 bases had no gene match. CDR3 bases: TGTGCCAGCAGTCCGGCAGGGGGCCGTCAGCCCCAGCATTTT. Amino acids: CASSPAGGRQPQHF.

V gene TRBV6-1 combines with J gene TRBJ2-2; TRBD1 or TRBD2 may be the D gene (5 bases each). The V end lost 2 bases, the J end lost 0 bases, and 13 bases lay between the germline ends. The length of the CDR3 is 17 residues. Germline CDR1 is MNHNS and CDR2 is SASEGT. CDR3 in DNA: TGTGCCAGCAGTGAATACCCCAAGGGACCGAACACCGGGGAGCTGTTTTTT. Its protein is CASSEYPKGPNTGELFF.

The CDR3 sequence is CASSPGRTEAFF. The CDR3 DNA reads TGTGCCAGCAGTCCGGGAAGGACTGAAGCTTTCTTT. V gene TRBV27 combines with J gene TRBJ1-1; D gene unclear. This CDR3 region has 12 residues. Germline V gene sequence: CDR1 MNHEY, CDR2 SMNVEV (reference sequence). The V end lost 5 bases, the J end lost 5 bases, and 9 bases lay between the germline ends.

The CDR3 loop reads CASSSSGQGGGGYTF. CDR3 in DNA: TGTGCCAGCAGTTCATCCGGACAAGGGGGCGGTGGCTACACCTTC. The chain has TRBV28 and TRBJ1-2; 7 positions match TRBD1. Germline-derived CDR1 and CDR2 are MDHEN and SYDVKM. CDR3 length equals 15 residues. After removal of 4 bases from V and 7 bases from J, the junction contained 12 bases not matched to a gene.

This chain connects TRBV9 to TRBJ1-1, with D unclear. The germline V gene has CDR1 SGDLS and CDR2 YYNGEE. The CDR3 has 13 residues. V gave up 0 bases and J gave up 4 bases, with 7 bases separating them. Written as DNA, the CDR3 is TGTGCCAGCAGCGTAGGTGGTTCCACTGAAGCTTTCTTT. Its protein is CASSVGGSTEAFF.

The genes are TRBV3-1 (or the pseudogene TRBV3-2) and TRBJ2-5; D assignment may be TRBD1 or TRBD2 (5 bases each). The CDR3 spans 15 residues. Trimming pared 0 bases from V and 4 bases from J, leaving 12 bases between. Looked up from germline, CDR1 is LGHDT and CDR2 is YNNKEL (reference sequence). The CDR3 sequence is CASSQEIEGRETQYF. In DNA form, the CDR3 reads TGTGCCAGCAGCCAAGAAATCGAGGGGCGAGAGACCCAGTACTTC.

This rearrangement joins TRBV6-5 to TRBJ1-4, with 7 bases identical to TRBD1. CDR1 MNHEY and CDR2 SVGAGI come from the germline V gene. With V trimmed by 6 bases and J by 5 bases, 3 bases remained unmatched. The CDR3 contains 13 residues. CDR3 amino acids: CASSRTGNEKLFF. For the CDR3, the DNA is TGTGCCAGCAGCCGGACAGGAAATGAAAAACTGTTTTTT.

This sequence joins TRBV27 and TRBJ2-2; D uncertain. V lost 5 bases, J lost 6 bases, and 16 bases lay in between. The CDR3 runs to 15 residues. Germline V gene lookup returns CDR1 MNHEY and CDR2 SMNVEV (reference sequence). CDR3 sequence: CASSTPTPLPGELFF. The CDR3 DNA reads as TGTGCCAGCAGTACCCCGACCCCCCTCCCCGGGGAGCTGTTTTTT.

The chain recombines TRBV30 with TRBJ1-3; no clear D gene. CDR3 length: 14 amino acids. Germline CDR1 is GTSNPN and CDR2 is SVGIG (reference sequence). V lost 4 bases, J lost 0 bases, and 10 bases lay in between. CDR3 region: CAWTPMYSGNTIYF. The DNA for the CDR3 is TGTGCCTGGACGCCCATGTACTCTGGAAACACCATATATTTT.

This CDR3 reads CASTKNPRGAADEQYF. The CDR3 coding sequence is TGTGCCAGTACCAAAAACCCTCGGGGGGCGGCGGACGAGCAGTACTTC. J is TRBJ2-7 and V is TRBV19, with D perhaps TRBD2 (7 bases). CDR3 length: 16 amino acids. V dropped 7 bases and J dropped 5 bases, with 24 bases sitting between them. The germline V gene encodes CDR1 LNHDA and CDR2 SQIVND (reference sequence).

The chain couples TRBV6-1 to TRBJ2-7; D is unclear. From germline, CDR1 is MNHNS and CDR2 SASEGT. Trimming left V 1 base short and J 2 bases short, with 9 bases between. The CDR3 contains 14 residues. The DNA for the CDR3 is TGTGCCAGCAGTGAAGGCGGCAGAACCTACGAGCAGTACTTC. Translated, it gives CASSEGGRTYEQYF.

The sample holds one count of this clone. V is TRBV9 and J is TRBJ1-2; TRBD1 might be the D (5 bases). The V gene's germline CDR1 is SGDLS and CDR2 YYNGEE. This CDR3 spans 15 amino acids. Trimming removed 4 bases from V and 4 bases from J, with 17 bases in between. The CDR3 sequence: CASSPRLAGVYGYTF. In nucleotides, the CDR3 is TGTGCCAGCAGCCCGAGACTAGCGGGGGTCTATGGCTACACCTTC.